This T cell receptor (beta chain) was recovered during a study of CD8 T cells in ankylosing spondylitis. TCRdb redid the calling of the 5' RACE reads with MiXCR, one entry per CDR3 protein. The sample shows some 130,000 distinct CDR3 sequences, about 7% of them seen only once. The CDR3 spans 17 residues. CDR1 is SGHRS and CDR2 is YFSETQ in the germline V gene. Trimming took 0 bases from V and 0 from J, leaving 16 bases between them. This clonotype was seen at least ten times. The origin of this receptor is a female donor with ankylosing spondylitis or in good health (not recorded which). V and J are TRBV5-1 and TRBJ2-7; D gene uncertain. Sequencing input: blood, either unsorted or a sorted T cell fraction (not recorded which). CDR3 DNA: TGCGCCAGCAGCTTGGGACGTAGCAGGTATTTCTCCTACGAGCAGTACTTC. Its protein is CASSLGRSRYFSYEQYF.